Below, 24 T cell receptor beta chains from the same sample are listed, as sequenced in a study of molecular identifiers for immune sequencing clone quantification. TCRdb reanalysed the PCR reads using MiXCR and keeps one entry per CDR3 protein. The data contain 350,000 or so distinct CDR3 sequences, about a fifth of them seen just once; the ten biggest clones take up approximately 0.84%. Sequences were obtained from naive CD8+ T cells from blood, with Jurkat cell RNA spiked in. As to subset: FACS-sorted CD8+CD4-CCR7+CD45RA+ naive T cells. The receptors come from a human donor in good health. Some libraries in this study had Jurkat cell RNA spiked in.

The V gene is TRBV9, the J gene TRBJ2-3; 7 bases are shared with TRBD1. Germline assignment: CDR1 SGDLS and CDR2 YYNGEE. V trimming: 3 bases; J trimming: 0 bases; junction bases outside the gene matches: 10. The CDR3 extends over 17 amino acids. CDR3 region: CASSARQGRSSTDTQYF. The CDR3 bases are TGTGCCAGCAGCGCCAGACAGGGAAGATCTAGCACAGATACGCAGTATTTT.

Regarding this clonotype: A much larger clone lies a single base off, so this may be a read error. V is TRBV6-2 or TRBV6-3 and J is TRBJ2-1; no firm D call. The germline V gene has CDR1 MNHEY and CDR2 SVGEGT. V lost 5 bases and J lost 9, with 14 bases in between. The CDR3 spans 13 residues. The chain's CDR3 is CASSSNLTSEQFF. CDR3 DNA sequence: TGTGCCAGCAGTAGCAATCTAACAAGTGAGCAGTTCTTC.

Worth noting for this clonotype: This clone may be a read error of a much larger clone one base away. The rearrangement links TRBV7-2 to TRBJ2-3; D gene uncertain. Germline loops: CDR1 SGHTA, CDR2 FQGNSA. With 4 bases removed from V and 0 bases from J, the gap between germline ends came to 8 bases. The CDR3 covers 14 residues. The CDR3 spells CASSSLLSTDTQYF. The CDR3 nucleotides read TGTGCCAGCAGCTCATTGCTAAGCACAGATACGCAGTATTTT.

This clonotype was seen once. A much larger clonotype is one base distant, so this may be a read error. The chain employs TRBV9 and TRBJ2-2; unclear D gene. CDR3 size: 13 residues. The V end lost 0 bases, the J end lost 9 bases, and 9 bases lay between the germline ends. Germline V gene sequence: CDR1 SGDLS, CDR2 YYNGEE. The CDR3 region has the DNA TGTGCCAGCAGCGTAGGGGGTTTCAGGGAGCTGTTTTTT. It yields the protein CASSVGGFRELFF.

The table lists this clonotype with a few counts. The chain combines TRBV6-5 with TRBJ2-7; a possible D gene is TRBD2 (5 bases). The CDR3 totals 15 residues. V shed 5 bases and J shed 6 bases, with 20 bases lying between them. Germline CDR1 MNHEY, CDR2 SVGAGI. In DNA, the CDR3 is TGTGCCAGCAGTACCGCGGGTAGGGAGAGCACCGAGCAGTACTTC. It is translated as CASSTAGRESTEQYF.

This clonotype was counted ten times or more. This chain connects TRBV13 to TRBJ1-5, with a weak D call TRBD1 (6 bases). The CDR3 sequence is 14 residues long. Germline V gives CDR1 PRHDT, CDR2 FYEKMQ (reference sequence). The V and J ends lost 0 bases and 9 bases respectively, with 12 bases between them. CDR3 region: CASSLGGHGRPQHF. The CDR3 DNA sequence: TGTGCCAGCAGCTTAGGGGGACACGGGAGGCCCCAGCATTTT.

Details on this clonotype: This sequence may be a read error, since a much larger clone differs from it by one base. The CDR3 end shows no conserved phenylalanine or tryptophan, and so a read error is likely. The rearrangement joins TRBV4-3 to TRBJ2-7, with 7 bases fitting TRBD2. The CDR3 loop spans 15 amino acids. Germline CDR1 is LGHNA and CDR2 is YSLEER. In DNA, the CDR3 is TGCGCCAGCAGTCAAGACGGCGGGGGATCCTACGAGCAGTACCTC. Translated, it gives CASSQDGGGSYEQYL.

This clonotype was found many times. The gene calls are TRBV12-3 or TRBV12-4 and TRBJ1-1; unclear D gene. V dropped 3 bases and J dropped 7 bases, with 6 bases sitting between them. The CDR3 runs to 11 residues. This chain's CDR3 is CASSFLGEAFF. DNA of the CDR3: TGTGCCAGCAGTTTTCTCGGTGAAGCTTTCTTT.

This clonotype occurred a few times. This CDR3 reads CASSPDRGLASTGELFF. The CDR3 nucleotides read TGTGCCAGCAGCCCGGACAGGGGGTTGGCGAGCACCGGGGAGCTGTTTTTT. The rearrangement links TRBV7-9 to TRBJ2-2; 10 positions match TRBD1. Per germline, CDR1 SEHNR and CDR2 FQNEAQ (reference sequence). CDR3 size: 17 residues. V lost 5 bases to trimming and J lost 4 bases; unmatched junction nucleotides: 10.

This clonotype was found many times. The chain recombines TRBV7-9 with TRBJ2-3; the match to TRBD1 covers 11 bases. V lost 2 bases, J lost 4 bases, and 5 bases stayed unmatched. This CDR3 region has 16 residues. Germline V gene sequence: CDR1 SEHNR, CDR2 FQNEAQ (reference sequence). CDR3 residues: CASSLPGQGAADTQYF. The CDR3 DNA reads as TGTGCCAGCAGCTTACCAGGACAGGGGGCCGCAGATACGCAGTATTTT.

Turning to this clonotype: A much larger clonotype is one base distant, so this may be a read error. The chain combines TRBV7-9 with TRBJ2-3; 10 nucleotides match TRBD1. This CDR3 is built from 15 residues. From germline, CDR1 is SEHNR and CDR2 FQNEAQ (reference sequence). In DNA form, the CDR3 reads TGTGCCAGCAGTCCGGGACAGGGGTCCGCAGATACGCAGTGTTTT. Amino acid sequence: CASSPGQGSADTQCF. Supplemented by reference TRBV7-9 and TRBJ2-3, the full variable domain reads DTGVSQNPRHKITKRGQNVTFRCDPISEHNRLYWYRQTLGQGPEFLTYFQNEAQLEKSRLLSDRFSAERPKGSFSTLEIQRTEQGDSAMYLCASSPGQGSADTQCFGPGTRLTVL.

The chain carries TRBV27 and TRBJ2-3; 13 nucleotides match TRBD2. The CDR3 runs to 18 residues. The germline gives CDR1 MNHEY, CDR2 SMNVEV (reference sequence). J gave up 4 bases and V 5 bases, and 12 bases lay outside the gene matches. The CDR3: CASSTLLAGGPNADTQYF. The CDR3 region has the DNA TGTGCCAGCAGTACCCTACTAGCGGGGGGGCCGAATGCAGATACGCAGTATTTT.

This clonotype was seen a few times. The chain links TRBV20-1 to TRBJ2-5, with unresolved D. Germline CDR1 and CDR2: DFQATT and SNEGSKA (reference sequence). Trimming stripped 0 bases from V and 2 bases from J, with 22 bases between. The CDR3 extends over 18 amino acids. CDR3 sequence reads: CSARDSNPYDTKQETQYF. The CDR3 DNA follows: TGCAGTGCTAGAGATTCCAATCCTTATGACACAAAGCAAGAGACCCAGTACTTC.

Remarks on this clonotype: This CDR3 is missing its conserved last phenylalanine or tryptophan, likely due to a read error. This sequence joins TRBV27 and TRBJ2-6, with D unclear. Per germline, CDR1 MNHEY and CDR2 SMNVEV (reference sequence). V was shortened by 5 bases and J by 0 bases, with 11 bases between the two germline ends. CDR3 length equals 16 residues. CDR3 in amino acids: CASSPLESSGANVLTS. The CDR3 DNA reads TGTGCCAGCAGTCCTCTTGAGAGCTCTGGGGCCAACGTCCTGACTTCC.

A note on this clonotype: It may be a read error: a sequence one base away is much more abundant. The rearrangement links TRBV27 to TRBJ1-5, with D possibly matching TRBD1 (5 bases). This CDR3 is built from 15 residues. CDR1 is MNHEY and CDR2 is SMNVEV in the germline V gene (reference sequence). DNA for the CDR3: TGTGCCAGCAGCCTTACCGACAGTTTTAATCCGCCCCAGCATTTT. Protein product: CASSLTDSFNPPQHF.

On this clonotype itself: The germline gene is not matched at one end of the junction; a read error may be the cause. The chain couples TRBV6-2 or TRBV6-3 to TRBJ2-5; D may be TRBD1 (6 bases). Germline values: CDR1 MNHEY, CDR2 SVGEGT. This CDR3 contains 15 residues. This chain's CDR3 is CASRPSSGTQEPQYF. The CDR3 nucleotides are TGTGCCAGCAGGCCCTCCTCCGGGACACAAGAGCCCCAGTACTTC.

This clonotype occurred many times. CDR3 residues: CASSWGTGLNTEAFF. CDR3 coding DNA: TGTGCCAGCAGCTGGGGAACAGGGTTGAACACTGAAGCTTTCTTT. The V gene is TRBV7-3, the J gene TRBJ1-1; maybe TRBD1 (6 bases). Germline CDR1 and CDR2: SGHTA and FQGTGA. This CDR3 has 15 amino acids. Trimming pared 4 bases from V and 0 bases from J, leaving 12 bases between.

This clonotype was counted ten times or more. This CDR3 reads CASSYYSSEAFF. The CDR3 coding sequence is TGTGCCAGCAGTTACTACAGCTCGGAAGCTTTCTTT. The J gene is TRBJ1-1, the V gene TRBV6-2 or TRBV6-3, with no clear D. The CDR3 sequence is 12 residues long. Germline CDR1 MNHEY, CDR2 SVGEGT. Trimming stripped 1 base from V and 8 bases from J, with 8 bases between.

This clonotype was found a few times. V gene TRBV27 combines with J gene TRBJ1-1; perhaps TRBD1 as D (5 bases). This CDR3 is built from 15 residues. V was shortened by 4 bases and J by 5 bases, with 17 bases between the two germline ends. Germline V gene lookup returns CDR1 MNHEY and CDR2 SMNVEV (reference sequence). The CDR3: CASSSYPGALTEAFF. The CDR3 nucleotides are TGTGCCAGCAGTTCATACCCCGGGGCCCTAACTGAAGCTTTCTTT.

This clonotype was observed many times. This chain uses TRBV19 with TRBJ1-1, with D maybe TRBD1 (5 bases). The CDR3 sequence is 12 residues long. Per germline, CDR1 LNHDA and CDR2 SQIVND (reference sequence). V gave up 7 bases and J gave up 3 bases, with 9 bases separating them. CDR3 in DNA: TGTGCCAGTAATCTAGGGGACACTGAAGCTTTCTTT. Its translation is CASNLGDTEAFF. Looking up the rest from reference TRBV19 and TRBJ1-1 gives the full variable domain: DGGITQSPKYLFRKEGQNVTLSCEQNLNHDAMYWYRQDPGQGLRLIYYSQIVNDFQKGDIAEGYSVSREKKESFPLTVTSAQKNPTAFYLCASNLGDTEAFFGQGTRLTVV.

This clonotype was observed a handful of times. Because it lacks the conserved phenylalanine or tryptophan at the end, this CDR3 is likely a read error. The genes are TRBV7-9 and TRBJ2-7, with a tentative D call TRBD2 (5 bases). The germline gives CDR1 SEHNR, CDR2 FQNEAQ (reference sequence). The CDR3 is 13 residues long. V was trimmed by 5 bases and J by 4 bases, leaving 12 bases between them. CDR3 DNA: TGTGCCAGCAGCGCCCCGGGGAGATACGAGCAGTACCTC. Translated: CASSAPGRYEQYL.

This clonotype was counted at least ten times. In DNA, the CDR3 is TGTGCCAGCAGCTTAGGAGCAGCGGGGGGAAACACAGATACGCAGTATTTT. Its protein is CASSLGAAGGNTDTQYF. The V call is TRBV13, the J call TRBJ2-3, with 9 bases identical to TRBD2. Germline loops: CDR1 PRHDT, CDR2 FYEKMQ (reference sequence). J gave up 2 bases and V 0 bases, and 6 bases lay outside the gene matches. There are 17 residues in the CDR3.

This clonotype occurred many times. The rearrangement links TRBV6-2 or TRBV6-3 to TRBJ1-1; D is unresolved. CDR1 and CDR2 from the germline V gene are MNHEY and SVGEGT. V was clipped by 6 bases and J by 0 bases, with 11 bases between them. The CDR3 consists of 14 residues. The DNA of the CDR3 is TGTGCCAGCAGACCCCAGGCCCTGAACACTGAAGCTTTCTTT. It codes for CASRPQALNTEAFF.

This clonotype was recorded at least ten times. V and J are TRBV28 and TRBJ2-2; unclear D gene. Trimming shortened V by 4 bases and J by 5 bases, and 5 bases separated the two germline ends. Per the germline V gene, CDR1 is MDHEN and CDR2 is SYDVKM. The CDR3 is 12 amino acids. CDR3 nucleotides: TGTGCCAGCAGTTCATGGACCGGGGAGCTGTTTTTT. It translates to CASSSWTGELFF.